This TCR beta chain came from a study of T cells in Graves' hyperthyroidism and ophthalmopathy. Study-level findings and limits: Most thyroid clonotypes with frequency above 0.001 were detected in blood.

A note on this clonotype: Its antigen is as yet unknown.

Trimming left V 6 bases short and J 1 base short, with 5 bases between. Germline V gene sequence: CDR1 SNHLY, CDR2 FYNNEI. This CDR3 has 12 amino acids. Researchers took RNA transcripts and amplified the TCR beta CDR3 regions from them. HTBI primers were the set used in a first-round RT-PCR of the TCR CDR3. TCRdb re-analysed the multiplex PCR reads in MiXCR, keeping a single row per CDR3 protein. The data contain hundreds of thousands of distinct CDR3 sequences, around 38% of them singletons. This TCR was recovered from a man younger than 35 with Graves' hyperthyroidism. Sequenced: blood. The chain is built from TRBV2 and TRBJ2-3; D gene uncertain. CDR3 DNA sequence: TGTGCCAGCAGGGGCGGCACAGATACGCAGTATTTT. This encodes CASRGGTDTQYF.